The 5 T cell receptor beta chains listed next were all sequenced from one sample in a study of T cells after yellow fever vaccination. Via MiXCR, TCRdb re-called the 5' RACE reads, giving one row per CDR3 protein. The table records some 320,000 distinct CDR3 sequences, 7.5% to 9.5% of them present only once. The sample consisted of CD4+ T cells sorted from PBMCs, taken 5 days after the yellow fever booster vaccination. The receptor set was obtained from a man in his late teens or twenties who received the YFV17D yellow fever vaccine.

This clonotype has only a few counts. The V gene is TRBV18, the J gene TRBJ1-1, with TRBD1 as a possible D gene (6 bases). CDR1 KGHSH and CDR2 LQKENI come from the germline V gene. The CDR3 loop spans 14 amino acids. V was pared by 1 base and J by 1 base, with 7 bases between. In nucleotides, the CDR3 is TGTGCCAGCTCACCACACAGGGCGAACACTGAAGCTTTCTTT. It is translated as CASSPHRANTEAFF.

The CDR3 loop reads CASSQDEESTEAFF. The CDR3 coding sequence is TGTGCCAGCTCACAAGACGAAGAGAGCACTGAAGCTTTCTTT. The gene calls are TRBV18 and TRBJ1-1, with unresolved D. V was pared by 4 bases and J by 4 bases, with 13 bases between. Germline CDR1 is KGHSH and CDR2 is LQKENI. This CDR3 contains 14 residues.

This clonotype has only a few counts. The chain joins TRBV7-2 to TRBJ2-5; no reliable D call. CDR1 and CDR2 (germline): SGHTA, FQGNSA. The CDR3 is made up of 15 amino acids. V dropped 5 bases and J dropped 3 bases, with 16 bases sitting between them. CDR3 coding DNA: TGTGCCAGCAGCCATATTGATGGGCCGGAAGAGACCCAGTACTTC. Its protein is CASSHIDGPEETQYF.

This clonotype showed up many times. This chain connects TRBV12-3 or TRBV12-4 to TRBJ2-3; D may be TRBD1 or TRBD2 (5 bases each). Trimming stripped 8 bases from V and 0 bases from J, with 12 bases between. The CDR3 is 14 amino acids. CDR3 nucleotide sequence: TGTGCCAGCCGGCCGGGGCCTAGCACAGATACGCAGTATTTT. Encoded protein: CASRPGPSTDTQYF.

The rearrangement uses TRBV24-1 and TRBJ2-5, with 14 bases that match TRBD2. The length of the CDR3 is 14 residues. Trimming removed 7 bases from V and 4 bases from J; junction bases left unmatched: 1. Germline V gene data show CDR1 as KGHDR and CDR2 as SFDVKD. CDR3 protein: CATSGLAGGETQYF. Written as DNA, the CDR3 is TGTGCCACCAGCGGACTAGCGGGGGGAGAGACCCAGTACTTC.